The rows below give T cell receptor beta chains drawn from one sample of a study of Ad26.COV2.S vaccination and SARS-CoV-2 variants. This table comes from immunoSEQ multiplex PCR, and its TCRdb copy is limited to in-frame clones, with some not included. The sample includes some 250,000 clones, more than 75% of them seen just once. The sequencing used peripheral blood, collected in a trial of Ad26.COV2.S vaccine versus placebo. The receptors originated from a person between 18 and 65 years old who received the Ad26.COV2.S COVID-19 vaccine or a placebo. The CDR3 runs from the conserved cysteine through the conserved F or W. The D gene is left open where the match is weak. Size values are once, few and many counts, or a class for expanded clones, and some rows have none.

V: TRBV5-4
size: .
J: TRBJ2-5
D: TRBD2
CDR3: CASSLAVGSGETQYF
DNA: TGTGCCAGCAGCTTGGCCGTGGGTAGCGGGGAGACCCAGTACTTC

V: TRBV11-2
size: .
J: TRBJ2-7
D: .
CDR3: CASSLGVGGYEQYF
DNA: TGTGCCAGCAGCTTAGGTGTCGGAGGCTACGAGCAGTACTTC

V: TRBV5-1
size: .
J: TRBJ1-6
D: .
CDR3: CASSETVPSSSYNSPLHF
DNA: TGCGCCAGCAGCGAGACAGTTCCGTCGAGCTCCTATAATTCACCCCTCCACTTT

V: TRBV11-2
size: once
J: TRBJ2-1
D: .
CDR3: CASSMGPGWKFF
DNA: TGTGCCAGCAGCATGGGGCCAGGGTGGAAGTTCTTC

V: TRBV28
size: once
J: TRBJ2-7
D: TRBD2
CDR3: CASSLGSGTSVDSYEQYF
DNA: TGTGCCAGCAGTTTAGGCTCCGGGACTAGCGTTGACTCCTACGAGCAGTACTTC

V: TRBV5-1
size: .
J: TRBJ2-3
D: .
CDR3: CASTGVITDTQYF
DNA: TGCGCCAGCACCGGGGTTATCACAGATACGCAGTATTTT

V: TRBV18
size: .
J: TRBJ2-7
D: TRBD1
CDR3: CASSPAGTVPYEQYF
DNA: TGTGCCAGCTCACCTGCCGGGACAGTTCCCTACGAGCAGTACTTC

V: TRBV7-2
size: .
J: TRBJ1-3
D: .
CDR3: CASSLATMAGNTIYF
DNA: TGTGCCAGCAGCTTAGCGACGATGGCTGGAAACACCATATATTTT

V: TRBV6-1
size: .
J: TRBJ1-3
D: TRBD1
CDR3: CASSERPGGLGNTIYF
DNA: TGTGCCAGCAGTGAAAGGCCAGGGGGCCTTGGAAACACCATATATTTT

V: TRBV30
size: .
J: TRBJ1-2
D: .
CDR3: CAWNGYTF
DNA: TGTGCCTGGAATGGCTACACCTTC

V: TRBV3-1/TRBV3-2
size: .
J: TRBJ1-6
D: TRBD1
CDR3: CASNRQGAGSPLHF
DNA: TGTGCCAGCAACCGCCAGGGGGCCGGTTCACCCCTCCACTTT

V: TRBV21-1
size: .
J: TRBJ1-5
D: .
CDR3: CASSKNGGSNQPQHF
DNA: TGTGCCAGCAGCAAAAATGGAGGATCCAATCAGCCCCAGCATTTT

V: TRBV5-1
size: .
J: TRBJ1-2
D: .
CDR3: CASSLAVTGIQDYGYTF
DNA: TGCGCCAGCAGCTTGGCCGTTACAGGGATCCAGGACTATGGCTACACCTTC

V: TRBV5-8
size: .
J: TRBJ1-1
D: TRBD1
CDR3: CASSLDRVVTEAFF
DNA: TGTGCCAGCAGCCTTGACAGGGTGGTAACTGAAGCTTTCTTT

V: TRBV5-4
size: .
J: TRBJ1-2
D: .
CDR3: CASSYRGGDGYTF
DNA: TGTGCCAGCAGTTATCGGGGGGGAGATGGCTACACCTTC

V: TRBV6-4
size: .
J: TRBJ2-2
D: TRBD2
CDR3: CASAPGREVTGELFF
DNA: TGTGCCAGCGCCCCTGGGCGGGAGGTGACCGGGGAGCTGTTTTTT

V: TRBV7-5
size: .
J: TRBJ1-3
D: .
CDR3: CAGDAGNTIYF
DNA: TGTGCGGGTGACGCTGGAAACACCATATATTTT

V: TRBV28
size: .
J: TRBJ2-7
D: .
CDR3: CASSLNSYEQYF
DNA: TGTGCCAGCAGTTTAAACTCCTACGAGCAGTACTTC

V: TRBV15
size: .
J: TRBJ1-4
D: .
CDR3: CATSTTLRTTNEKLFF
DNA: TGTGCCACCAGCACGACCTTACGGACAACTAATGAAAAACTGTTTTTT

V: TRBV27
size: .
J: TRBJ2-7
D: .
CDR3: CASQRAGSYEQYF
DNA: TGTGCCAGCCAACGGGCAGGGTCCTACGAGCAGTACTTC

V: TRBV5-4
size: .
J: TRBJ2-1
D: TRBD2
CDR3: CASSSGTSGGGSYNEQFF
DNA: TGTGCCAGCAGCTCCGGGACTAGCGGGGGGGGCTCCTACAATGAGCAGTTCTTC

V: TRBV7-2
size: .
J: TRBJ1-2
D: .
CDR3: CASSSRGQQKTTF
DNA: TGTGCCAGCAGCTCCCGAGGACAACAAAAAACCACCTTC

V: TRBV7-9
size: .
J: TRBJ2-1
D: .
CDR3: CASSPMRDEQFF
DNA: TGTGCCAGCAGCCCTATGCGTGATGAGCAGTTCTTC

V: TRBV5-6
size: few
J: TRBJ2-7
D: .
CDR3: CASSYRLVGTYEQYF
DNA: TGTGCCAGCAGCTATAGACTAGTCGGGACATACGAGCAGTACTTC